One and the same sample provided the 10 T cell receptor beta chains below, sequenced in a study of T cell responses to AZD1222 COVID-19 vaccine. The protocol was immunoSEQ multiplex PCR, while the TCRdb copy is restricted to in-frame clones and leaves out a portion. This table holds around 120,000 clones, roughly 88% found once. The sequencing here drew on peripheral blood, taken on day 0 of AZD1222 vaccination. The receptors originated from an adult in good health.

The chain has TRBV5-8 and TRBJ2-2, with 12 bases aligning to TRBD2. The CDR3 consists of 18 residues. The V and J ends lost 4 bases and 4 bases, in that order; junction bases with no gene match: 11. Germline V gene lookup returns CDR1 SGHTS and CDR2 YDEGEE. The CDR3 DNA reads as TGTGCCAGCAGCCATGGTGGACTAGCGGGGATGGGCACCGGGGAGCTGTTTTTT. Translated: CASSHGGLAGMGTGELFF.

This chain uses TRBV5-6 with TRBJ2-1, with 8 bases fitting TRBD2. CDR1 SGHDT and CDR2 YYEEEE come from the germline V gene. This CDR3 is 15 amino acids long. V was pared by 4 bases and J by 2 bases, with 5 bases of the junction left unmatched. The CDR3 DNA follows: TGTGCCAGCAGCACACCTAGCGGGCCCTACAATGAGCAGTTCTTC. It specifies CASSTPSGPYNEQFF.

Only a few counts were recorded for this clone. The chain is built from TRBV7-2 and TRBJ1-1; the D gene is possibly TRBD1 (5 bases). The CDR3 length is 15 residues. V shed 2 bases and J shed 1 base, with 11 bases lying between them. Germline loops: CDR1 SGHTA, CDR2 FQGNSA. In DNA, the CDR3 is TGTGCCAGCAGCTTAAACGTCGGGGGGAACACTGAAGCTTTCTTT. This codes for CASSLNVGGNTEAFF.

The chain has TRBV7-2 and TRBJ1-5; the match to TRBD1 covers 11 bases. With 1 base clipped from V and 7 bases from J, the junction kept 9 bases outside the gene matches. From germline, CDR1 is SGHTA and CDR2 FQGNSA. The CDR3 extends over 17 amino acids. CDR3 loop: CASSLVWTGGNRQPQHF. As DNA, the CDR3 is TGTGCCAGCAGCTTAGTGTGGACAGGGGGCAATAGGCAGCCCCAGCATTTT.

The chain recombines TRBV7-9 with TRBJ1-1, with D hard to call. The CDR3 loop spans 12 amino acids. V was clipped by 4 bases and J by 3 bases, with 6 bases between them. Germline CDR1 reads SEHNR; CDR2 reads FQNEAQ (reference sequence). Written as DNA, the CDR3 is TGTGCCAGCAGCTATACTTACACTGAAGCTTTCTTT. Translation gives CASSYTYTEAFF.

V is TRBV2 and J is TRBJ2-2; possible D gene TRBD2, 5 bases. This CDR3 contains 14 residues. CDR1 SNHLY and CDR2 FYNNEI come from the germline V gene. V was pared by 7 bases and J by 7 bases, with 16 bases between. CDR3 nucleotides: TGTGCCAGCAAAGAGGGAGTCTGGGGCGGGGAGCTGTTTTTT. Amino acids: CASKEGVWGGELFF.

V and J are TRBV7-2 and TRBJ1-5; 8 bases match TRBD1. Per germline, CDR1 SGHTA and CDR2 FQGNSA. The CDR3 has 15 amino acids. The V gene end was trimmed by 2 bases and the J gene end by 6 bases; junction bases not matched to a gene: 6. CDR3 coding DNA: TGTGCCAGCAGCTTAACCCCAGGGGGCGCTCAGCCCCAGCATTTT. It yields the protein CASSLTPGGAQPQHF.

V and J are TRBV4-2 and TRBJ1-3; D is perhaps TRBD1 (5 bases). The CDR3 length is 16 residues. The V gene lost 4 bases and the J gene lost 0 bases, with 13 bases spanning the gap. The germline CDR1 and CDR2 sequences are LGHNA and YNFKEQ. This CDR3 is CASSPQGPGSGNTIYF. In nucleotides, the CDR3 is TGTGCCAGCAGCCCGCAGGGACCAGGCTCTGGAAACACCATATATTTT.

V usage is TRBV19 and J usage is TRBJ1-5; 8 nucleotides match TRBD1. J lost 5 bases, V lost 3 bases, and 6 bases had no gene match. This CDR3 region has 15 residues. The germline CDR1 and CDR2 sequences are LNHDA and SQIVND (reference sequence). CDR3 amino acids: CASSIADRGHQPQHF. CDR3 DNA: TGTGCCAGTAGTATCGCCGACAGGGGTCATCAGCCCCAGCATTTT.

The gene calls are TRBV4-1 and TRBJ2-7; 9 nucleotides line up with TRBD1. The germline V gene has CDR1 MGHRA and CDR2 YSYEKL. Trimming took 4 bases from V and 0 from J; bases not matched to a gene: 7. There are 16 residues in the CDR3. The chain's CDR3 is CASSRDRGFSSYEQYF. In nucleotides, the CDR3 is TGCGCCAGCAGCCGTGACAGGGGGTTCTCCTCCTACGAGCAGTACTTC.